The present T cell receptor (beta chain) was sequenced within a study of cytomegalovirus exposure and HLA in healthy donors. PCR involved 60 Vbeta and 13 Jbeta primers. Sequencing used immunoSEQ multiplex PCR; TCRdb keeps in-frame clones, though not all of them. Among about 120,000 clones, around 72% were seen once, and the ten largest hold 8% to 8.5%. CDR3 length: 14 residues. Germline CDR1 is SGHRS and CDR2 is YFSETQ. The V end was cut by 0 bases, the J end by 4 bases, with 7 bases between. The specimen sequenced was PBMCs. This receptor was identified in a woman in her thirties or forties in good health and CMV-seropositive. The chain joins TRBV5-1 to TRBJ2-2; D not certain. The CDR3 nucleotides are TGCGCCAGCAGCTTGGTTCAGATCACCGGGGAGCTGTTTTTT. Protein product: CASSLVQITGELFF.